This TCR beta chain was obtained from a study of blood T cells in healthy people across ages. General study points: The study found TCR beta diversity correlated strongly with naive T cell percentage. A conclusive naive versus antigen-experienced comparison was prevented by the unsorted PBMCs.

With a J-beta primer mix and a sample-barcoded 5' primer, a second PCR ran about 7 to 11 cycles. In TCRdb, the 5' RACE reads were re-called with MiXCR into one record per CDR3 protein. The table lists over 550,000 distinct CDR3 sequences, about 30% of them singletons, with approximately 14% in the top ten. This clonotype was seen at least ten times. What it binds is not known. There are 11 residues in the CDR3. CDR1 and CDR2 from the germline V gene are SQVTM and ANQGSEA. Trimming removed 4 bases from V and 4 bases from J, with 4 bases in between. This clonotype was obtained from a woman of 80 years or more in good health. Specimen: blood. The chain links TRBV29-1 to TRBJ1-4; unclear D gene. CDR3 protein: CSVGNNEKLFF. CDR3 nucleotides: TGCAGCGTTGGCAATAATGAAAAACTGTTTTTT.